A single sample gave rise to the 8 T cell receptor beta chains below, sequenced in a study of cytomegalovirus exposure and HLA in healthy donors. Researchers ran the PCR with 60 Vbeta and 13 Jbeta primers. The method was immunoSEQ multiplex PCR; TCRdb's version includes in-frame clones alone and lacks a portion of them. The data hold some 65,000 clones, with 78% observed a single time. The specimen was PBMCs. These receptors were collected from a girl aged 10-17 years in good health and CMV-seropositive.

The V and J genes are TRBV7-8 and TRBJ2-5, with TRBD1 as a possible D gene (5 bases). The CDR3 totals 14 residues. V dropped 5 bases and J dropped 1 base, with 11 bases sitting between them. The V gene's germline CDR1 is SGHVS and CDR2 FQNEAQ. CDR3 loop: CASSPRQLQETQYF. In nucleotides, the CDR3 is TGTGCCAGCAGCCCCCGACAGCTCCAAGAGACCCAGTACTTC. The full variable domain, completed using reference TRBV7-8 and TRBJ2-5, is GAGVSQSPRYKVAKRGQDVALRCDPISGHVSLFWYQQALGQGPEFLTYFQNEAQLDKSGLPSDRFFAERPEGSVSTLKIQRTQQEDSAVYLCASSPRQLQETQYFGPGTRLLVL.

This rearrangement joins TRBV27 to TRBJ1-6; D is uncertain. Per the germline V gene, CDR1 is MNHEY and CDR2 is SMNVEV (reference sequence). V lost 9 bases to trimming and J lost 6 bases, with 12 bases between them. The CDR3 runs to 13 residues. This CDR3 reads CASRERVNSPLHF. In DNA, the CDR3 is TGTGCCAGTCGCGAGCGGGTTAATTCACCCCTCCACTTT.

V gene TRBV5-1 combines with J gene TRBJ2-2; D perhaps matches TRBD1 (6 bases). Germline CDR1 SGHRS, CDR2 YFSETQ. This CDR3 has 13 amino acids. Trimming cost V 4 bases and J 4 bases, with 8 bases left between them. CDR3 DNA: TGCGCCAGCAGCCAGGACAGCACCGGGGAGCTGTTTTTT. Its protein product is CASSQDSTGELFF.

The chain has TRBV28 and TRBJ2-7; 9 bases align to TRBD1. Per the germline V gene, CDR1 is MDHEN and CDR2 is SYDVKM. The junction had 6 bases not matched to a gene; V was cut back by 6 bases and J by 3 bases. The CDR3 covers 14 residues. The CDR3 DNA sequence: TGTGCCAGCAGAACCCGGACAGGGGACTACGAGCAGTACTTC. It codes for CASRTRTGDYEQYF.

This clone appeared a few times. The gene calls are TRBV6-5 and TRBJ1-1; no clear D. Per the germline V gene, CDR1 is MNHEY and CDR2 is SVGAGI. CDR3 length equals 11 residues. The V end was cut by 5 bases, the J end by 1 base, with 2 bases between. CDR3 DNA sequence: TGTGCCAGCAGTCGGAACACTGAAGCTTTCTTT. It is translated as CASSRNTEAFF.

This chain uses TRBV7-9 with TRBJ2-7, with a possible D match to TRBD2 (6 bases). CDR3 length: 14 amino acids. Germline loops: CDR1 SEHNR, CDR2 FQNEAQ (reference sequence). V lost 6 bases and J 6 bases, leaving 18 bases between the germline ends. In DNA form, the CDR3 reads TGTGCCAGCAGTTCGATCGGGGGAGCGGCCGAGCAGTACTTC. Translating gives CASSSIGGAAEQYF.

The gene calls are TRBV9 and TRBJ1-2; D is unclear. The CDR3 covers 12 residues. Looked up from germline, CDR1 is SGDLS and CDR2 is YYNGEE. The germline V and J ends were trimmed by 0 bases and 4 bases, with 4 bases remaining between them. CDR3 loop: CASSVGSYGYTF. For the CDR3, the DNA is TGTGCCAGCAGCGTAGGTAGCTATGGCTACACCTTC.

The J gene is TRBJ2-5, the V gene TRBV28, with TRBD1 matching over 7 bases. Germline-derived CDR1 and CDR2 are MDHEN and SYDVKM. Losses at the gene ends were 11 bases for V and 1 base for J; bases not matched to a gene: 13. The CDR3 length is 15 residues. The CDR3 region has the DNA TGTGCCGCTACCCGGGACAGAGATTTCCAAGAGACCCAGTACTTC. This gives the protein CAATRDRDFQETQYF.